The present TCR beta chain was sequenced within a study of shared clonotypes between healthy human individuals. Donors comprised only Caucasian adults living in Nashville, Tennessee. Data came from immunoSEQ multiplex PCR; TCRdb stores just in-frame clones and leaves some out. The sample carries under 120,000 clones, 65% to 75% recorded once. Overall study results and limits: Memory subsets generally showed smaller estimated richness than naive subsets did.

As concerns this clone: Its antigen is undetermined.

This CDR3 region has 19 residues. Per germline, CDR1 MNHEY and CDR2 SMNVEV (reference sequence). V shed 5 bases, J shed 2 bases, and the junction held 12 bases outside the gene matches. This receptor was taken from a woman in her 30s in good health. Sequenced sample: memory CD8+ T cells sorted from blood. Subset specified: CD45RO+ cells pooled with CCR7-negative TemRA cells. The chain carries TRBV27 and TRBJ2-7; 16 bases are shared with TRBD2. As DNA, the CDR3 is TGTGCCAGCAGTAAGAGACGGCCGGGACTAGCGGGAGGGGCCTACGAGCAGTACTTC. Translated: CASSKRRPGLAGGAYEQYF.